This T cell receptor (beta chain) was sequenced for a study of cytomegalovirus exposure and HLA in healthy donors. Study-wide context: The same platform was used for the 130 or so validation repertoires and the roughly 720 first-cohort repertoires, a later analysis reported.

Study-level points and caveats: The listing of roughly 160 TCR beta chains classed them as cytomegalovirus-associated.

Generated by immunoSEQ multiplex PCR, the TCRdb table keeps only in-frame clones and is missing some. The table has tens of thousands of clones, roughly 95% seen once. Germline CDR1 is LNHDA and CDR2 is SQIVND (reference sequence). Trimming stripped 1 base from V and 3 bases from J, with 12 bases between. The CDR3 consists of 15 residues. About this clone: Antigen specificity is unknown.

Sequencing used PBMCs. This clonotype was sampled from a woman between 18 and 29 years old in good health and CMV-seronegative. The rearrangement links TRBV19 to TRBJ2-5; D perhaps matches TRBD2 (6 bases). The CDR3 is CASSIGGLMKETQYF. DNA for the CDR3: TGTGCCAGTAGTATAGGGGGACTCATGAAAGAGACCCAGTACTTC.